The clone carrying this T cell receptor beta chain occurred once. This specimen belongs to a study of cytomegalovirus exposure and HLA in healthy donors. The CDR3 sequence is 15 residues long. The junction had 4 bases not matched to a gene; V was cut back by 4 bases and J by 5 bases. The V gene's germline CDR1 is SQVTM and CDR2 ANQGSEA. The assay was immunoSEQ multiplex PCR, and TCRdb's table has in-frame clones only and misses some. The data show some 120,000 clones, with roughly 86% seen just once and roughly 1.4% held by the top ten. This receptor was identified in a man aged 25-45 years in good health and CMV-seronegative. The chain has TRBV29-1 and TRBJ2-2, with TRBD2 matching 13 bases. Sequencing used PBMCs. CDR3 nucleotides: TGCAGCGTTGCGGGACTAGCGGGACCTACCGGGGAGCTGTTTTTT. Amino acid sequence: CSVAGLAGPTGELFF.